This is a list of T cell receptor beta chains from one sample in a study of Ad26.COV2.S vaccination and SARS-CoV-2 variants. Some clones are missing from TCRdb's copy, which holds only in-frame ones; the method was immunoSEQ multiplex PCR. The sample consists of 350,000 to 400,000 clones, less than 90% of them appearing once. This specimen was peripheral blood, taken in a trial of Ad26.COV2.S vaccine versus placebo. These receptors were taken from a person aged 18-60 years who received the Ad26.COV2.S COVID-19 vaccine or a placebo. CDR3s leave out the opening cysteine and the closing phenylalanine or tryptophan. Fields, in order: CDR3 protein, CDR3 length, D gene, V gene, J gene. A D gene is named only where the DNA matches it firmly.

SVGRGENEQY	10	TRBD2	TRBV29-1	TRBJ2-7
ASSYSIAGLYGYT	13	.	TRBV6-2/TRBV6-3	TRBJ1-2
ASSLGIPYYNSPLH	14	.	TRBV7-2	TRBJ1-6
ASSGVGGIGYT	11	.	TRBV5-4	TRBJ1-2
ASSLASSNQPQH	12	.	TRBV7-9	TRBJ1-5
ASTLAGVEQY	10	TRBD2	TRBV7-2	TRBJ2-7
ASSLVASQDTQY	12	.	TRBV7-2	TRBJ2-3
ASSEFAGNTGELF	13	.	TRBV25-1	TRBJ2-2
ASSPSGRRTEAF	12	.	TRBV7-9	TRBJ1-1
ASSRRGRTDTQY	12	.	TRBV3-1/TRBV3-2	TRBJ2-3
ASSQDRDGTGESPLH	15	TRBD1	TRBV4-1	TRBJ1-6
ASSAGSNTGELF	12	.	TRBV27	TRBJ2-2
AWSVGDSYQPQH	12	TRBD1	TRBV30	TRBJ1-5
ASRTYSNQPQH	11	.	TRBV28	TRBJ1-5
ASELMTGAYEQY	12	TRBD1	TRBV2	TRBJ2-7
ASEHGQMQETQY	12	.	TRBV2	TRBJ2-5
ASSLYRGAVTGELF	14	.	TRBV13	TRBJ2-2
ASSLGETYSGNTIY	14	.	TRBV5-1	TRBJ1-3
ASSSFSTGQGNGYT	14	TRBD1	TRBV5-4	TRBJ1-2
ASTSPGDGYT	10	.	TRBV5-4	TRBJ1-2
ASSPRGRLNIQY	12	TRBD1	TRBV6-5	TRBJ2-4
ASSLEASGVHGEQF	14	TRBD2	TRBV5-1	TRBJ2-1
ASRPGDMNTEAF	12	.	TRBV2	TRBJ1-1
ASSMGGTNSPLH	12	.	TRBV19	TRBJ1-6
ASSPRGGEKLF	11	.	TRBV3-1/TRBV3-2	TRBJ1-4
ASSMEGWNTGELF	13	.	TRBV19	TRBJ2-2
AVSRGGTPNTGELF	14	.	TRBV27	TRBJ2-2
ASSERTGVPNTGELF	15	TRBD1	TRBV6-4	TRBJ2-2
ASSPGAGIYEQY	12	.	TRBV5-4	TRBJ2-7
ASSSTPGASDEQF	13	.	TRBV7-9	TRBJ2-1
SVEDPDRLGPGTDTQY	16	.	TRBV29-1	TRBJ2-3
ASSRDISNQPQH	12	.	TRBV6-6	TRBJ1-5
ASSVEGGSYTDTQY	14	.	TRBV9	TRBJ2-3
ASRLAGDSTEQY	12	TRBD2	TRBV19	TRBJ2-7
ASSLDPGGTYEQY	13	TRBD2	TRBV5-1	TRBJ2-7
ASSLGFQHYEQY	12	.	TRBV5-5	TRBJ2-7
ASSQGGATDTQY	12	.	TRBV3-1/TRBV3-2	TRBJ2-3
ASSQLTGSYEQY	12	TRBD1	TRBV4-3	TRBJ2-7
ASRRDSNTQY	10	.	TRBV27	TRBJ2-3
ASSREINQPQH	11	.	TRBV3-1/TRBV3-2	TRBJ1-5
ASSEQGLAGGQTPYEQY	17	TRBD2	TRBV6-4	TRBJ2-7
ASQGTNQPQH	10	.	TRBV18	TRBJ1-5
ASSYGPSTDTQY	12	.	TRBV6-5	TRBJ2-3
ASSYGRVRDTQY	12	TRBD2	TRBV6-2/TRBV6-3	TRBJ2-3
ASSQYRGGSSYNEQF	15	.	TRBV7-6	TRBJ2-1
ASSYDRDGNYGYT	13	TRBD1	TRBV6-5	TRBJ1-2
SVDAQGTNTEAF	12	.	TRBV29-1	TRBJ1-1
ASSVRQGFGNTEAF	14	TRBD1	TRBV5-1	TRBJ1-1
ASSYSIQGIYEQY	13	.	TRBV6-5	TRBJ2-7
ASRTHRGRKGTGELF	15	TRBD1	TRBV11-2	TRBJ2-2